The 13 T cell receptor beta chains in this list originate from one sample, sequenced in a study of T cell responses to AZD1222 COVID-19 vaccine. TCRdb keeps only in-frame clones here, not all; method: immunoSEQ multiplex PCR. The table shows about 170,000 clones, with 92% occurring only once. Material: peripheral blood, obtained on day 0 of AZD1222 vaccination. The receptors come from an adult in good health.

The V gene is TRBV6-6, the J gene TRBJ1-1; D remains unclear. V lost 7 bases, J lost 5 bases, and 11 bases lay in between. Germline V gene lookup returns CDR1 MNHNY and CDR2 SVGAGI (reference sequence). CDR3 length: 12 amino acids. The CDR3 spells CASNEGRTEAFF. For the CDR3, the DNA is TGTGCCAGCAACGAGGGCCGTACTGAAGCTTTCTTT.

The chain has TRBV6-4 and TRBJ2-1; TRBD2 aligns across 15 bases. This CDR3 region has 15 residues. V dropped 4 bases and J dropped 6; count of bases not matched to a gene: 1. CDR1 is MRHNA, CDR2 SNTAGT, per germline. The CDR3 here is CASSGTSGGANEQFF. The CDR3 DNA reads TGTGCCAGCAGTGGGACTAGCGGGGGGGCCAATGAGCAGTTCTTC.

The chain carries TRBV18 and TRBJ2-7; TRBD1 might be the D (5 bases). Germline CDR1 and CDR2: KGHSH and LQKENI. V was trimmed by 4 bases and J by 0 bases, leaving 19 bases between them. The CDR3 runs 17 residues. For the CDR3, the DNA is TGTGCCAGCTCACTTCAAGACAGTAATTCTTTCTCCTACGAGCAGTACTTC. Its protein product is CASSLQDSNSFSYEQYF.

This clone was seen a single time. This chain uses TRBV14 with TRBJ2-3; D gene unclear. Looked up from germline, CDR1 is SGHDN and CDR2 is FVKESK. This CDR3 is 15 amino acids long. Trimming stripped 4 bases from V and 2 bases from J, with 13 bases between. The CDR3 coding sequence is TGTGCCAGCAGCCCCACGAAAGGGAACACAGATACGCAGTATTTT. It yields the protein CASSPTKGNTDTQYF.

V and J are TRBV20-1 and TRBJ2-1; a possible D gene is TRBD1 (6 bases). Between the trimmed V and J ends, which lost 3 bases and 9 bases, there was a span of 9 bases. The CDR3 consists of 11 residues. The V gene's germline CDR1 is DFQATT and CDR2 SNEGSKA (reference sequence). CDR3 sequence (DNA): TGCAGTGCTAGGGGGGCGGGTGAGCAGTTCTTC. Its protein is CSARGAGEQFF.

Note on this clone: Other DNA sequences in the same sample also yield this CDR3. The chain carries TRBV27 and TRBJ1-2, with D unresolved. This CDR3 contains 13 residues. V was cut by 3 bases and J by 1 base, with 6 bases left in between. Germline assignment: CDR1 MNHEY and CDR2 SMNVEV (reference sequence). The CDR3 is CASSFGSNYGYTF. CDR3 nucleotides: TGTGCCAGCAGTTTCGGTAGTAACTATGGCTACACCTTC.

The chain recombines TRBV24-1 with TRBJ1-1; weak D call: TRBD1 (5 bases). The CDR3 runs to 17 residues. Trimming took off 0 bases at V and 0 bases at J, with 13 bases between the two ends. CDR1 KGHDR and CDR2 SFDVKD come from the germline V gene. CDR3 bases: TGTGCCACCAGTGATTTGGGGGACGGACTCATGAACACTGAAGCTTTCTTT. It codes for CATSDLGDGLMNTEAFF.

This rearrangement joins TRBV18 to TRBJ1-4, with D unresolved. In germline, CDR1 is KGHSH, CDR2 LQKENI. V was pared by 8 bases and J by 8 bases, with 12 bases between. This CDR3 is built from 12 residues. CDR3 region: CASHQRGEKLFF. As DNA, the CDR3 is TGTGCCAGCCACCAGAGAGGGGAAAAACTGTTTTTT.

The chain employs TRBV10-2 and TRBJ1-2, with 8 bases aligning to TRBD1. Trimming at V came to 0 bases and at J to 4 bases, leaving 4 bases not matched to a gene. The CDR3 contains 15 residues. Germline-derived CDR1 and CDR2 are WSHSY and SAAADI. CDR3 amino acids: CASSESAGGLYGYTF. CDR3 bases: TGCGCCAGCAGTGAGTCGGCAGGGGGCCTCTATGGCTACACCTTC.

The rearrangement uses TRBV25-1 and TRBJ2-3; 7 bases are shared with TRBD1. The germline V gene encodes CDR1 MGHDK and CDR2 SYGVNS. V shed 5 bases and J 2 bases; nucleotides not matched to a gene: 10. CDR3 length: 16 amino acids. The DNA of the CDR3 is TGTGCCAGCAGTAAAAGGACAGGAATTTACACAGATACGCAGTATTTT. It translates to CASSKRTGIYTDTQYF.

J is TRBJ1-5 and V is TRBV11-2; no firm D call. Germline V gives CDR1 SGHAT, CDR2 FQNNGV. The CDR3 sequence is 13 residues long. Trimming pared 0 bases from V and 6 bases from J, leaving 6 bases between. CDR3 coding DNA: TGTGCCAGCAGCTTAGATCGAGGTCAGCCCCAGCATTTT. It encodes CASSLDRGQPQHF.

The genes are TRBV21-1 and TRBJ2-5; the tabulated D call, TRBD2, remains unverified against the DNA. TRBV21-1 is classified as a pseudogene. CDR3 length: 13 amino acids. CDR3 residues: CASSFVYGETQYF. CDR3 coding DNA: TGTGCCAGCAGCTTCGTCTACGGAGAGACCCAGTACTTC.

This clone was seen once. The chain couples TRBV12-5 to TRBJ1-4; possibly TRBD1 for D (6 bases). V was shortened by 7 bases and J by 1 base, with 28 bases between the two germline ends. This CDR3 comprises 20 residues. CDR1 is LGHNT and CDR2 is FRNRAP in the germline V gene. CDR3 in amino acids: CASAGDTLQLVLQTNEKLFF. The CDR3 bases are TGTGCTAGTGCAGGGGACACTCTGCAACTCGTACTCCAAACTAATGAAAAACTGTTTTTT.